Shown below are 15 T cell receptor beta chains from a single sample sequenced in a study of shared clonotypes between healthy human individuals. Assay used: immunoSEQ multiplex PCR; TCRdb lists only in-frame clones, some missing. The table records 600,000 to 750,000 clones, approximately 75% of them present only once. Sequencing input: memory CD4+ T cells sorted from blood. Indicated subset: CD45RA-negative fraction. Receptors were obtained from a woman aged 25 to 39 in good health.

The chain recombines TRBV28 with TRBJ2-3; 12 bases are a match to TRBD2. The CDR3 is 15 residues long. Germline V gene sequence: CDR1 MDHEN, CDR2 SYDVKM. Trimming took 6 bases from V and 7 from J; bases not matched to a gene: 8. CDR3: CASRPTSGSIYTQYF. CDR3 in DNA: TGTGCCAGCAGACCGACTAGCGGGAGTATATATACGCAGTATTTT.

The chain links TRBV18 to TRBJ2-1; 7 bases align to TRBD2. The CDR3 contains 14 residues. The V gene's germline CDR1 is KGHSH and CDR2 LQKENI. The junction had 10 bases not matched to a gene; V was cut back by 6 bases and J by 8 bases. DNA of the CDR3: TGTGCCAGCTCTCGGGCGGCGGGAGTGGATGAGCAGTTCTTC. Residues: CASSRAAGVDEQFF.

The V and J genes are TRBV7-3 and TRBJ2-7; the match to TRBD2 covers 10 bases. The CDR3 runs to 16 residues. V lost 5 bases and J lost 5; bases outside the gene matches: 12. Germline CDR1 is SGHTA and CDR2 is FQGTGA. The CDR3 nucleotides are TGTGCCAGCAGCCCCCAAACGGCTAGCGGGAGTAACGAGCAGTACTTC. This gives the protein CASSPQTASGSNEQYF.

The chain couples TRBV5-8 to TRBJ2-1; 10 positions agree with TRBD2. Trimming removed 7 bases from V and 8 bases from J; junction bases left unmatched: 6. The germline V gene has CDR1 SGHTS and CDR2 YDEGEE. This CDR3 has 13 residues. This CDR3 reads CASPSGSGHEQFF. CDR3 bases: TGTGCCAGCCCTAGCGGGAGTGGCCATGAGCAGTTCTTC.

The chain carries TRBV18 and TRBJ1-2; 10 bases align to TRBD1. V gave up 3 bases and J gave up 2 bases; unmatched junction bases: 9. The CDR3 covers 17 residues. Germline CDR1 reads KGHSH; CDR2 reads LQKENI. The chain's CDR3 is CASSPSPTGGANYGYTF. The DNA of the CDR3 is TGTGCCAGCTCACCCTCCCCGACAGGGGGCGCGAACTATGGCTACACCTTC.

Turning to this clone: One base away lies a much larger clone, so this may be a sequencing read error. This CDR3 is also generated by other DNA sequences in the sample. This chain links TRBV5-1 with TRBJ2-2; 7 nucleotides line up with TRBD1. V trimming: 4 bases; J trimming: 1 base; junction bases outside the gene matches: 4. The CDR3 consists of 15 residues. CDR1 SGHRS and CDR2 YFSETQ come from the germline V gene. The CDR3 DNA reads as TGCGCCAGCAGCCTCGGGACAGAGAACACCGGGGAGCTGTTTTTT. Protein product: CASSLGTENTGELFF.

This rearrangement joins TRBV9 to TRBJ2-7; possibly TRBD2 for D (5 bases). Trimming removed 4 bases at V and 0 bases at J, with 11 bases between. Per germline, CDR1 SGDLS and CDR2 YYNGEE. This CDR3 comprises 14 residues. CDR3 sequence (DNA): TGTGCCAGCAGCCCCAATAGCGACTCCTACGAGCAGTACTTC. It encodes CASSPNSDSYEQYF. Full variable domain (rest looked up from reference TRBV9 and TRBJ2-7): DSGVTQTPKHLITATGQRVTLRCSPRSGDLSVYWYQQSLDQGLQFLIQYYNGEERAKGNILERFSAQQFPDLHSELNLSSLELGDSALYFCASSPNSDSYEQYFGPGTRLTVT.

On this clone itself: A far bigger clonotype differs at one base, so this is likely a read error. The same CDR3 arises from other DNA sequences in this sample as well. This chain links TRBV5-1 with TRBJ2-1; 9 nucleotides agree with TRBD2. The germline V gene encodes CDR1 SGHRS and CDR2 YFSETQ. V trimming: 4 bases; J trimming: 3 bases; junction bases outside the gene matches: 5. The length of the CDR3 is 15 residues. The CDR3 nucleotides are TGCGCCAGCAGCGTTTCTAGCGGGAACTACAATGAGCAGTTCTTC. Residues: CASSVSSGNYNEQFF.

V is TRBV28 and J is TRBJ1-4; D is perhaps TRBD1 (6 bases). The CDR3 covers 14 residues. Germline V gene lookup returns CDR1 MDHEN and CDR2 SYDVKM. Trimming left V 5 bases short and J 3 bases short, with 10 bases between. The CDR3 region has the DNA TGTGCCAGCAGTCCGGACAGACCTAATGAAAAACTGTTTTTT. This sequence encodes CASSPDRPNEKLFF.

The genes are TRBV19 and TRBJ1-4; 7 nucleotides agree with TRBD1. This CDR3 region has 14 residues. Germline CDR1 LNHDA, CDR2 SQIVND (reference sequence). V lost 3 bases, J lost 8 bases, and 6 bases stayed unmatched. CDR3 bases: TGTGCCAGTAGTATTCCCGGGACAGCCGAAAAACTGTTTTTT. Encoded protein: CASSIPGTAEKLFF. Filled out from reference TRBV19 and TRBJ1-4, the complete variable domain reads DGGITQSPKYLFRKEGQNVTLSCEQNLNHDAMYWYRQDPGQGLRLIYYSQIVNDFQKGDIAEGYSVSREKKESFPLTVTSAQKNPTAFYLCASSIPGTAEKLFFGSGTQLSVL.

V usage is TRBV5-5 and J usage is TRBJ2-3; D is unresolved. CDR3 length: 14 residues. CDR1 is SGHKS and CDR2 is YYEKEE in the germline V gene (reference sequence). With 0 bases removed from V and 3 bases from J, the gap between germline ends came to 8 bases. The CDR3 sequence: CASSLASRTDTQYF. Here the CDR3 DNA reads TGTGCCAGCAGCTTGGCGTCCCGAACAGATACGCAGTATTTT.

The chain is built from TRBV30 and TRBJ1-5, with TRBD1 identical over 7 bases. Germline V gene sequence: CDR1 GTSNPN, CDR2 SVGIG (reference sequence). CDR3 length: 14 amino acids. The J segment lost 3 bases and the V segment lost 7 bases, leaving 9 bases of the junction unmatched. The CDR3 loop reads CAYQGEGLNQPQHF. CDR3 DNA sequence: TGTGCCTACCAGGGGGAGGGTCTCAATCAGCCCCAGCATTTT.

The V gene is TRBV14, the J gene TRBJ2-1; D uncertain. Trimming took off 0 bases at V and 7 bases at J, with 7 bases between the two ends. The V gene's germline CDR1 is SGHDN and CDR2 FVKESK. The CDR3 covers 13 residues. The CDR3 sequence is CASSQDRLNEQFF. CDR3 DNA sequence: TGTGCCAGCAGCCAAGACCGCTTGAATGAGCAGTTCTTC.

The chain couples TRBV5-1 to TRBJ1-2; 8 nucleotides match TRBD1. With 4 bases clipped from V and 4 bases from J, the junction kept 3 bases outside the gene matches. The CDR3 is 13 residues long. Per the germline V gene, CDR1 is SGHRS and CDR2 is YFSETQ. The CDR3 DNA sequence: TGCGCCAGCAGCGTAACAGGGGGCTATGGCTACACCTTC. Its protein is CASSVTGGYGYTF.

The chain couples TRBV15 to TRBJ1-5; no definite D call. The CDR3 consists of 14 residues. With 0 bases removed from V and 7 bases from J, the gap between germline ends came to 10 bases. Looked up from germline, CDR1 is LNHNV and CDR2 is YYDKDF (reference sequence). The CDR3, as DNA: TGTGCCACCAGCAGAGATCCAACCGGCCAGCCCCAGCATTTT. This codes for CATSRDPTGQPQHF.